Below are 32 T cell receptor beta chains sequenced from a single sample in a study of shared clonotypes between healthy human individuals. The table came from immunoSEQ multiplex PCR; TCRdb's copy has only in-frame clones and leaves some out. The sample carries about 1 million clones, around four fifths recorded once. Sequencing was performed on memory CD4+ T cells sorted from blood. Subset here: CD45RA-negative fraction. These receptors all stem from a man aged 18 to 30 in good health.

The chain carries TRBV7-2 and TRBJ2-7; the match to TRBD1 covers 12 bases. The CDR3 has 15 amino acids. Germline V gene lookup returns CDR1 SGHTA and CDR2 FQGNSA. V lost 3 bases, J lost 2 bases, and 2 bases stayed unmatched. The CDR3: CASSFGTGGAYEQYF. Here the CDR3 DNA reads TGTGCCAGCAGCTTCGGGACAGGGGGCGCCTACGAGCAGTACTTC.

The table lists this clone with a few counts. This chain uses TRBV28 with TRBJ1-3; D not certain. V lost 8 bases and J lost 3, with 11 bases in between. Germline values: CDR1 MDHEN, CDR2 SYDVKM. This CDR3 is built from 13 residues. The CDR3 loop reads CASHEGGGNTIYF. Here the CDR3 DNA reads TGTGCCAGCCACGAGGGAGGTGGAAACACCATATATTTT.

The V gene is TRBV5-8, the J gene TRBJ1-1; a possible D gene is TRBD1 (5 bases). Germline CDR1 and CDR2: SGHTS and YDEGEE. The CDR3 has 13 amino acids. V was cut by 6 bases and J by 0 bases, with 9 bases left in between. CDR3 DNA sequence: TGTGCCAGCAATAGACAGCTGAACACTGAAGCTTTCTTT. Translated: CASNRQLNTEAFF.

The CDR3 region has the DNA TGTGCCAGCAGCCCCCGCGGGCTTACCTACGAGCAGTACTTC. Its translation is CASSPRGLTYEQYF. The chain has TRBV7-2 and TRBJ2-7, with D maybe TRBD2 (5 bases). CDR1 SGHTA and CDR2 FQGNSA come from the germline V gene. The CDR3 extends over 14 amino acids. Trimming removed 5 bases at V and 2 bases at J, with 13 bases between.

This clone was counted many times. This chain links TRBV18 with TRBJ2-7, with TRBD2 matching 8 bases. V trimming: 2 bases; J trimming: 5 bases; junction bases outside the gene matches: 11. The CDR3 is made up of 16 amino acids. Per germline, CDR1 KGHSH and CDR2 LQKENI. The CDR3 sequence: CASSPLLNGRGNEQYF. CDR3 DNA: TGTGCCAGCTCACCATTACTCAACGGGAGGGGGAACGAGCAGTACTTC.

The chain couples TRBV18 to TRBJ2-1; D unresolved. This CDR3 region has 17 residues. Deletions cut 2 bases from V and 3 bases from J, with 17 bases between. Germline loops: CDR1 KGHSH, CDR2 LQKENI. CDR3 sequence (DNA): TGTGCCAGCTCACCAATGAAGGTCTCAATCTACTACAATGAGCAGTTCTTC. It specifies CASSPMKVSIYYNEQFF.

The chain carries TRBV13 and TRBJ2-4, with D unclear. Germline V gives CDR1 PRHDT, CDR2 FYEKMQ (reference sequence). This CDR3 is built from 16 residues. V gave up 6 bases and J gave up 0 bases, with 15 bases separating them. CDR3 loop: CASSPTLRLAKNIQYF. In nucleotides, the CDR3 is TGTGCCAGCAGTCCAACCCTTCGCCTAGCCAAAAACATTCAGTACTTC.

This chain uses TRBV6-5 with TRBJ1-4; no firm D call. Germline loops: CDR1 MNHEY, CDR2 SVGAGI. The CDR3 has 15 residues. The V end was cut by 2 bases, the J end by 8 bases, with 15 bases between. CDR3 sequence (DNA): TGTGCCAGCAGTTACCTTCCGACAATTCCAGAAAAACTGTTTTTT. The encoded protein is CASSYLPTIPEKLFF.

The CDR3 DNA is TGCGCCAGCAGCCAAGCGAGACAGGGGGCGGGGATTGGCTACACCTTC. Protein sequence: CASSQARQGAGIGYTF. V gene TRBV4-1 combines with J gene TRBJ1-2; TRBD1 agrees at 10 bases. Losses at the gene ends were 1 base for V and 7 bases for J; bases not matched to a gene: 9. The CDR3 is 16 amino acids. CDR1 and CDR2 (germline): MGHRA, YSYEKL.

CDR3 protein: CASSFELGGTDTQYF. In DNA form, the CDR3 reads TGTGCCAGCAGCTTCGAACTTGGGGGTACAGATACGCAGTATTTT. This sequence joins TRBV5-6 and TRBJ2-3; either TRBD1 or TRBD2 may supply D (5 bases each). The CDR3 has 15 residues. The V and J ends lost 2 bases and 3 bases respectively, with 13 bases between them. Germline loops: CDR1 SGHDT, CDR2 YYEEEE.

The J gene is TRBJ1-5, the V gene TRBV2; TRBD1 agrees at 9 bases. After removal of 4 bases from V and 8 bases from J, the junction contained 6 bases not matched to a gene. The length of the CDR3 is 14 residues. CDR1 SNHLY and CDR2 FYNNEI come from the germline V gene. The CDR3 nucleotides are TGTGCCAGCAGTGGGGAACAGGGGGCTAAGCCCCAGCATTTT. It is translated as CASSGEQGAKPQHF.

V gene TRBV7-3 combines with J gene TRBJ1-5; possibly TRBD1 for D (5 bases). Between the trimmed V and J ends, which lost 2 bases and 7 bases, there was a span of 18 bases. This CDR3 region has 16 residues. Germline values: CDR1 SGHTA, CDR2 FQGTGA. In DNA, the CDR3 is TGTGCCAGCAGCTTATTGGGACGGTGGAGAGAACAGCCCCAGCATTTT. Residues: CASSLLGRWREQPQHF.

This clone was seen only once. The J gene is TRBJ2-7, the V gene TRBV28; 8 bases map to TRBD1. CDR1 MDHEN and CDR2 SYDVKM come from the germline V gene. This CDR3 has 14 amino acids. V was clipped by 6 bases and J by 7 bases; unmatched bases: 11. The CDR3 DNA reads as TGTGCCAGCAGCCCTCCAGACAGGGGTCGGGAGCAGTACTTC. Protein sequence: CASSPPDRGREQYF.

The chain recombines TRBV7-9 with TRBJ1-5, with D possibly TRBD1 on 6 matching bases. Germline V gene sequence: CDR1 SEHNR, CDR2 FQNEAQ (reference sequence). This CDR3 region has 15 residues. Trimming pared 5 bases from V and 2 bases from J, leaving 13 bases between. The CDR3 DNA reads as TGTGCCAGCAGCCCGGACAGAAGCGGCAATCAGCCCCAGCATTTT. Protein product: CASSPDRSGNQPQHF.

The chain recombines TRBV19 with TRBJ2-3, with 7 bases identical to TRBD2. This CDR3 comprises 15 residues. CDR1 and CDR2 from the germline V gene are LNHDA and SQIVND (reference sequence). V gave up 5 bases and J gave up 3 bases; unmatched junction bases: 8. The DNA for the CDR3 is TGTGCCAGTAGTTCCGGACTAGTGCGGACAGATACGCAGTATTTT. Protein sequence: CASSSGLVRTDTQYF.

This chain links TRBV9 with TRBJ2-5; perhaps TRBD2 as D (6 bases). The CDR3 has 16 residues. The germline V gene encodes CDR1 SGDLS and CDR2 YYNGEE. Trimming removed 0 bases from V and 5 bases from J, with 17 bases in between. The CDR3 spells CASSVGPLVGRETQYF. CDR3 bases: TGTGCCAGCAGCGTAGGACCGCTAGTAGGGAGGGAGACCCAGTACTTC.

This clone came up once. The chain joins TRBV5-1 to TRBJ2-2; TRBD1 is a possible D gene (6 bases). The V end was cut by 4 bases, the J end by 5 bases, with 18 bases between. This CDR3 spans 16 amino acids. Germline CDR1 and CDR2: SGHRS and YFSETQ. The CDR3 sequence is CASSTGSGAGTGELFF. The CDR3 DNA reads TGCGCCAGCAGCACGGGGTCAGGGGCTGGAACCGGGGAGCTGTTTTTT.

The rearrangement joins TRBV27 to TRBJ1-4; D might be TRBD1 (6 bases). Germline-derived CDR1 and CDR2 are MNHEY and SMNVEV (reference sequence). V lost 5 bases and J lost 8, with 15 bases in between. The CDR3 runs 14 residues. Here the CDR3 reads CASSLTRGGEKLFF. The DNA for the CDR3 is TGTGCCAGCAGTCTCACACGGGGGGGCGAAAAACTGTTTTTT.

Concerning this clone itself: This CDR3 is also generated by other DNA sequences in the sample. This sequence joins TRBV30 and TRBJ2-7, with D hard to call. CDR1 is GTSNPN, CDR2 SVGIG, per germline (reference sequence). CDR3 size: 12 residues. Trimming shortened V by 0 bases and J by 2 bases, and 5 bases separated the two germline ends. The CDR3 nucleotides read TGTGCCTGGAGTGTAAACGCCTACGAGCAGTACTTC. Protein: CAWSVNAYEQYF.

This clone was counted between two and nine times. J is TRBJ2-2 and V is TRBV5-1, with D unclear. Germline V CDR1 and CDR2: SGHRS, YFSETQ. The CDR3 covers 15 residues. V was pared by 0 bases and J by 3 bases, with 9 bases between. The CDR3 sequence is CASSLVPGDTGELFF. For the CDR3, the DNA is TGCGCCAGCAGCTTGGTCCCCGGAGACACCGGGGAGCTGTTTTTT.

A remark on this clone: The junction differs from germline at one of its ends, possibly a read error. The chain recombines TRBV7-7 with TRBJ2-5; D gene uncertain. Germline V gives CDR1 SSHAT, CDR2 FNYEAQ (reference sequence). The CDR3 totals 13 residues. The CDR3 here is CASSPVQMATQYF. CDR3 DNA: TGTGCTAGCAGCCCAGTCCAGATGGCGACCCAGTACTTC.

The DNA for the CDR3 is TGTGCCAGCAGCCGGCCGTACCAAGAGACCCAGTACTTC. This sequence encodes CASSRPYQETQYF. The chain uses TRBV7-2 and TRBJ2-5; no clear D. Per the germline V gene, CDR1 is SGHTA and CDR2 is FQGNSA. The V end lost 5 bases, the J end lost 0 bases, and 7 bases lay between the germline ends. The CDR3 spans 13 residues.

With respect to this clone: A much larger clone is a single base away; this may be a read error. The CDR3 DNA follows: TGTGCCAGCAGCTTAGGCAACTCAGATACGCAGTATTTT. Its protein is CASSLGNSDTQYF. The V and J genes are TRBV7-2 and TRBJ2-3; D ambiguous. The CDR3 is 13 residues long. Germline V CDR1 and CDR2: SGHTA, FQGNSA. The V end was cut by 1 base, the J end by 4 bases, with 6 bases between.

The chain recombines TRBV11-2 with TRBJ1-6; TRBD1 is a possible D gene (6 bases). Per the germline V gene, CDR1 is SGHAT and CDR2 is FQNNGV. The CDR3 covers 15 residues. Trimming pared 2 bases from V and 7 bases from J, leaving 12 bases between. DNA for the CDR3: TGTGCCAGCAGCTTAAGGTTGGGGGGCAATTCACCCCTCCACTTT. It yields the protein CASSLRLGGNSPLHF.

The rearrangement joins TRBV5-8 to TRBJ2-3, with D possibly matching TRBD1 (5 bases). The CDR3 has 14 residues. V was shortened by 2 bases and J by 8 bases, with 15 bases between the two germline ends. The V gene's germline CDR1 is SGHTS and CDR2 YDEGEE. CDR3 in amino acids: CASSFDSVSATQYF. The CDR3 DNA sequence: TGTGCCAGCAGCTTCGACAGTGTCAGCGCTACGCAGTATTTT.

V is TRBV27 and J is TRBJ2-7; 13 nucleotides align to TRBD2. Germline trimming cut 4 bases from V and 3 bases from J; bases unmatched to any gene: 6. Germline-derived CDR1 and CDR2 are MNHEY and SMNVEV (reference sequence). This CDR3 has 16 residues. The DNA for the CDR3 is TGTGCCAGCAGTTCCCCCCGGACTAGCGGGAGCTACGAGCAGTACTTC. Encoded protein: CASSSPRTSGSYEQYF.

This chain connects TRBV5-8 to TRBJ1-6; possible D gene TRBD1, 6 bases. The ends were cut back, 4 bases at V and 8 bases at J, with 10 bases in the middle. CDR3 length: 13 amino acids. Germline V gene data show CDR1 as SGHTS and CDR2 as YDEGEE. The CDR3 nucleotides are TGTGCCAGCAGCATCAACAGGGATTCACCCCTCCACTTT. It is translated as CASSINRDSPLHF.

CDR3 loop: CAISRGTSGREETQYF. The CDR3, as DNA: TGTGCCATCAGTAGGGGGACTAGCGGGAGAGAAGAGACCCAGTACTTC. The chain is built from TRBV10-3 and TRBJ2-5; 14 bases agree with TRBD2. The CDR3 has 16 amino acids. Unmatched junction bases numbered 5, after V lost 5 bases and J lost 3 bases. Looked up from germline, CDR1 is ENHRY and CDR2 is SYGVKD.

This chain uses TRBV19 with TRBJ1-3; D gene ambiguous. Germline loops: CDR1 LNHDA, CDR2 SQIVND (reference sequence). CDR3 length: 12 amino acids. The V and J ends lost 7 bases and 0 bases respectively, with 4 bases between them. The CDR3 protein is CASTHSGNTIYF. The CDR3 nucleotides read TGTGCCAGTACTCACTCTGGAAACACCATATATTTT.

J is TRBJ2-3 and V is TRBV2; TRBD1 is a possible D gene (6 bases). The CDR3 covers 15 residues. Germline CDR1 is SNHLY and CDR2 is FYNNEI. The ends were cut back, 8 bases at V and 2 bases at J, with 17 bases in the middle. CDR3 bases: TGTGCCAGCTCATTACAGGGCTCCTCCACAGATACGCAGTATTTT. Protein sequence: CASSLQGSSTDTQYF.

The chain is built from TRBV7-9 and TRBJ1-4; D may be TRBD1 (5 bases). Trimming took 2 bases from V and 5 from J, leaving 12 bases between them. There are 15 residues in the CDR3. Germline V lookup: CDR1 SEHNR, CDR2 FQNEAQ (reference sequence). CDR3 coding DNA: TGTGCCAGCAGCTTACGGGGGACGGCGAATGAAAAACTGTTTTTT. Protein sequence: CASSLRGTANEKLFF.

The chain combines TRBV18 with TRBJ2-1, with 12 bases fitting TRBD2. V was clipped by 0 bases and J by 11 bases; unmatched bases: 8. CDR1 is KGHSH and CDR2 is LQKENI in the germline V gene. The length of the CDR3 is 16 residues. This chain's CDR3 is CASSPPKLAGGGQQFF. The CDR3 nucleotides are TGTGCCAGCTCACCACCGAAACTAGCGGGAGGAGGCCAGCAGTTCTTC. Drawing the rest from reference TRBV18 and TRBJ2-1, the complete variable domain is NAGVMQNPRHLVRRRGQEARLRCSPMKGHSHVYWYRQLPEEGLKFMVYLQKENIIDESGMPKERFSAEFPKEGPSILRIQQVVRGDSAAYFCASSPPKLAGGGQQFFGPGTRLTVL.